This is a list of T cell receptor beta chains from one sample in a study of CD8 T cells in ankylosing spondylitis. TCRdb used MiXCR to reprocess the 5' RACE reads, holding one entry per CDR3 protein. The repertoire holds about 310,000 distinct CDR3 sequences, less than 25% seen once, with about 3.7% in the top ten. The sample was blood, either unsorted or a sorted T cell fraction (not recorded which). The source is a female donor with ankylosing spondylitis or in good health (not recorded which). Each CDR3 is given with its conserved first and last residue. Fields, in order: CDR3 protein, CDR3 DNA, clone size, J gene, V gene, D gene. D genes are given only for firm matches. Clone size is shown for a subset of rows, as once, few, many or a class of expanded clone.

CDR3 protein: CASSPRGAGLSSYEQYF
CDR3 DNA: TGTGCCAGCAGCCCCCGAGGGGCGGGGCTCAGCTCCTACGAGCAGTACTTC
clone size: few
J gene: TRBJ2-7
V gene: TRBV7-2
D gene: .

CDR3 protein: CSARIQRGQYF
CDR3 DNA: TGCAGTGCTAGAATCCAGCGGGGGCAGTACTTC
clone size: many
J gene: TRBJ2-7
V gene: TRBV20-1
D gene: TRBD2

CDR3 protein: CASSTLAGGAYEQYF
CDR3 DNA: TGTGCCAGCAGCACCCTAGCGGGAGGGGCTTACGAGCAGTACTTC
clone size: .
J gene: TRBJ2-7
V gene: TRBV6-1
D gene: TRBD2

CDR3 protein: CASSQGPGLIYGYTF
CDR3 DNA: TGTGCCAGCAGCCAAGGGCCAGGACTAATCTATGGCTACACCTTC
clone size: .
J gene: TRBJ1-2
V gene: TRBV3-1
D gene: .

CDR3 protein: CASSRGLYTDTQYF
CDR3 DNA: TGTGCCAGCAGCCGGGGACTATACACAGATACGCAGTATTTT
clone size: once
J gene: TRBJ2-3
V gene: TRBV12-3/TRBV12-4
D gene: TRBD2

CDR3 protein: CSAPGQGESYEQYF
CDR3 DNA: TGCAGTGCCCCAGGACAGGGCGAATCCTACGAGCAGTACTTC
clone size: few
J gene: TRBJ2-7
V gene: TRBV20-1
D gene: TRBD1

CDR3 protein: CASRETGEYNEQFF
CDR3 DNA: TGTGCCAGCAGAGAAACGGGAGAATACAATGAGCAGTTCTTC
clone size: .
J gene: TRBJ2-1
V gene: TRBV6-1
D gene: .

CDR3 protein: CASSPPGGVGAQHF
CDR3 DNA: TGTGCCAGCAGTCCTCCAGGGGGCGTGGGGGCCCAGCATTTT
clone size: .
J gene: TRBJ1-5
V gene: TRBV28
D gene: TRBD1

CDR3 protein: CASSLSRQETQYF
CDR3 DNA: TGTGCCAGCAGCTTATCCCGCCAAGAGACCCAGTACTTC
clone size: .
J gene: TRBJ2-5
V gene: TRBV7-2
D gene: .

CDR3 protein: CASSFGTSASYEQYF
CDR3 DNA: TGTGCCAGCAGCTTCGGGACTAGCGCCTCCTACGAGCAGTACTTC
clone size: .
J gene: TRBJ2-7
V gene: TRBV7-2
D gene: TRBD2

CDR3 protein: CASSLRVYNSPLHF
CDR3 DNA: TGTGCCAGCAGCCTGAGGGTTTATAATTCACCCCTCCACTTT
clone size: .
J gene: TRBJ1-6
V gene: TRBV27
D gene: .

CDR3 protein: CASSWGQGNSPLHF
CDR3 DNA: TGTGCCAGCAGTTGGGGACAGGGGAATTCACCCCTCCACTTT
clone size: .
J gene: TRBJ1-6
V gene: TRBV28
D gene: TRBD1

CDR3 protein: CSARAWLAGGPTDTQYF
CDR3 DNA: TGCAGTGCTAGAGCGTGGCTAGCGGGAGGGCCCACAGATACGCAGTATTTT
clone size: .
J gene: TRBJ2-3
V gene: TRBV20-1
D gene: TRBD2

CDR3 protein: CASSQGRTSGTLGEQYF
CDR3 DNA: TGCGCCAGCAGCCAAGGGCGAACTAGCGGGACCCTCGGGGAGCAGTACTTC
clone size: .
J gene: TRBJ2-7
V gene: TRBV4-1
D gene: TRBD2

CDR3 protein: CASLRTGAYEQYF
CDR3 DNA: TGTGCCAGCCTCCGGACAGGGGCCTACGAGCAGTACTTC
clone size: .
J gene: TRBJ2-7
V gene: TRBV6-2/TRBV6-3
D gene: TRBD1

CDR3 protein: CSPGGDLSYEQYF
CDR3 DNA: TGCAGCCCGGGGGGGGACTTGTCCTACGAGCAGTACTTC
clone size: .
J gene: TRBJ2-7
V gene: TRBV20-1
D gene: TRBD2

CDR3 protein: CASSPGAASIEQFF
CDR3 DNA: TGCGCCAGCAGCCCAGGAGCGGCATCAATTGAGCAGTTCTTC
clone size: .
J gene: TRBJ2-1
V gene: TRBV4-3
D gene: .

CDR3 protein: CSARDLRSQPIYEQYF
CDR3 DNA: TGCAGTGCTAGAGATCTCAGATCACAACCCATCTACGAGCAGTACTTC
clone size: .
J gene: TRBJ2-7
V gene: TRBV20-1
D gene: .

CDR3 protein: CSAAPPSAYTDTQYF
CDR3 DNA: TGCAGTGCTGCCCCCCCTAGCGCCTACACAGATACGCAGTATTTT
clone size: few
J gene: TRBJ2-3
V gene: TRBV20-1
D gene: .

CDR3 protein: CASSGALPGPEQYF
CDR3 DNA: TGTGCCAGCAGTGGCGCCTTGCCAGGACCCGAGCAGTACTTC
clone size: .
J gene: TRBJ2-7
V gene: TRBV28
D gene: .

CDR3 protein: CASSSPGQGSLRDEQYF
CDR3 DNA: TGTGCCAGCAGTTCCCCGGGACAGGGATCCCTGCGGGACGAGCAGTACTTC
clone size: .
J gene: TRBJ2-7
V gene: TRBV6-2/TRBV6-3
D gene: TRBD1

CDR3 protein: CATSDPGTSGKTGEQFF
CDR3 DNA: TGTGCCACCAGTGATCCCGGGACTAGCGGGAAGACAGGTGAGCAGTTCTTC
clone size: .
J gene: TRBJ2-1
V gene: TRBV24-1
D gene: TRBD2

CDR3 protein: CAAMGSSYNEQFF
CDR3 DNA: TGTGCCGCCATGGGGAGCTCCTACAATGAGCAGTTCTTC
clone size: many
J gene: TRBJ2-1
V gene: TRBV10-3
D gene: .

CDR3 protein: CASSQQGFVNEQYF
CDR3 DNA: TGTGCCAGCAGCCAACAGGGGTTCGTCAACGAGCAGTACTTC
clone size: .
J gene: TRBJ2-7
V gene: TRBV3-1
D gene: .

CDR3 protein: CASSPGVGYGYTF
CDR3 DNA: TGCGCCAGCAGCCCCGGCGTGGGCTATGGCTACACCTTC
clone size: many
J gene: TRBJ1-2
V gene: TRBV5-1
D gene: .

CDR3 protein: CASSPAAVQETQYF
CDR3 DNA: TGTGCCAGCTCCCCAGCGGCGGTACAAGAGACCCAGTACTTC
clone size: .
J gene: TRBJ2-5
V gene: TRBV18
D gene: .

CDR3 protein: CSARNPREYEQYF
CDR3 DNA: TGCAGTGCTAGAAACCCCCGGGAATACGAGCAGTACTTC
clone size: .
J gene: TRBJ2-7
V gene: TRBV20-1
D gene: .

CDR3 protein: CASSPGQVANYGYTF
CDR3 DNA: TGTGCCAGCAGTCCTGGACAGGTAGCTAACTATGGCTACACCTTC
clone size: .
J gene: TRBJ1-2
V gene: TRBV6-2/TRBV6-3
D gene: TRBD1

CDR3 protein: CATSENTGELFF
CDR3 DNA: TGTGCCACCAGTGAGAACACCGGGGAGCTGTTTTTT
clone size: .
J gene: TRBJ2-2
V gene: TRBV24-1
D gene: .

CDR3 protein: CASRAGTGVPIEAFF
CDR3 DNA: TGTGCCAGCAGAGCCGGGACAGGGGTCCCTATTGAAGCTTTCTTT
clone size: .
J gene: TRBJ1-1
V gene: TRBV12-3/TRBV12-4
D gene: TRBD1

CDR3 protein: CASSLNRDFSYNEQFF
CDR3 DNA: TGTGCCAGCAGCTTAAACCGGGACTTCTCCTACAATGAGCAGTTCTTC
clone size: .
J gene: TRBJ2-1
V gene: TRBV5-5
D gene: .

CDR3 protein: CSVVVRRVGVETEAFF
CDR3 DNA: TGCAGCGTTGTTGTCCGAAGGGTAGGGGTTGAAACTGAAGCTTTCTTT
clone size: few
J gene: TRBJ1-1
V gene: TRBV29-1
D gene: .

CDR3 protein: CASTKREGYNEQFF
CDR3 DNA: TGTGCCAGCACCAAGCGGGAGGGCTACAATGAGCAGTTCTTC
clone size: few
J gene: TRBJ2-1
V gene: TRBV6-1
D gene: TRBD2

CDR3 protein: CSVEHRVIENTEAFF
CDR3 DNA: TGCAGCGTTGAACACAGGGTCATAGAAAACACTGAAGCTTTCTTT
clone size: .
J gene: TRBJ1-1
V gene: TRBV29-1
D gene: .

CDR3 protein: CASSGTRFHEQFF
CDR3 DNA: TGTGCCAGCTCCGGGACTAGGTTCCATGAGCAGTTCTTC
clone size: .
J gene: TRBJ2-1
V gene: TRBV7-2
D gene: TRBD2

CDR3 protein: CASSVASGPSNEQFF
CDR3 DNA: TGTGCCAGCAGCGTCGCTAGCGGCCCCTCGAATGAGCAGTTCTTC
clone size: .
J gene: TRBJ2-1
V gene: TRBV7-2
D gene: TRBD2

CDR3 protein: CSVEQLAGNEQFF
CDR3 DNA: TGCAGCGTTGAGCAGTTAGCGGGCAATGAGCAGTTCTTC
clone size: many
J gene: TRBJ2-1
V gene: TRBV29-1
D gene: TRBD2

CDR3 protein: CASSEVDRAGAASRIQYF
CDR3 DNA: TGTGCCAGCAGTGAGGTCGACAGGGCCGGGGCCGCCTCGAGGATTCAGTACTTC
clone size: .
J gene: TRBJ2-4
V gene: TRBV2
D gene: TRBD1

CDR3 protein: CSARQTGAYAEAFF
CDR3 DNA: TGCAGTGCTAGACAGACAGGAGCATACGCTGAAGCTTTCTTT
clone size: many
J gene: TRBJ1-1
V gene: TRBV20-1
D gene: .

CDR3 protein: CASGGEAGGYGDTQYF
CDR3 DNA: TGTGCCAGCGGGGGTGAAGCGGGAGGGTATGGAGATACGCAGTATTTT
clone size: .
J gene: TRBJ2-3
V gene: TRBV11-2
D gene: TRBD2

CDR3 protein: CASSPQPWGAAEETQYF
CDR3 DNA: TGTGCCAGCAGCCCCCAGCCGTGGGGGGCGGCGGAGGAGACCCAGTACTTC
clone size: few
J gene: TRBJ2-5
V gene: TRBV11-2
D gene: .

CDR3 protein: CASISGASSYNEQFF
CDR3 DNA: TGTGCCAGCATCTCGGGCGCCAGCTCCTACAATGAGCAGTTCTTC
clone size: .
J gene: TRBJ2-1
V gene: TRBV5-6
D gene: .

CDR3 protein: CASSYSYEAFF
CDR3 DNA: TGTGCCAGCAGTTACTCTTATGAAGCTTTCTTT
clone size: .
J gene: TRBJ1-1
V gene: TRBV6-2/TRBV6-3
D gene: .

CDR3 protein: CSATDSPTYEQYF
CDR3 DNA: TGCAGTGCTACGGACAGCCCAACCTACGAGCAGTACTTC
clone size: many
J gene: TRBJ2-7
V gene: TRBV20-1
D gene: .

CDR3 protein: CSAPGAAGAYNEQFF
CDR3 DNA: TGCAGCGCCCCGGGGGCAGCGGGAGCCTACAATGAGCAGTTCTTC
clone size: many
J gene: TRBJ2-1
V gene: TRBV29-1
D gene: TRBD2

CDR3 protein: CSARVGNTEAFF
CDR3 DNA: TGCAGTGCTAGAGTAGGGAATACTGAAGCTTTCTTT
clone size: .
J gene: TRBJ1-1
V gene: TRBV20-1
D gene: .

CDR3 protein: CSARDGTGNYGYTF
CDR3 DNA: TGCAGTGCTAGAGATGGGACAGGGAACTATGGCTACACCTTC
clone size: few
J gene: TRBJ1-2
V gene: TRBV20-1
D gene: TRBD1

CDR3 protein: CASSLTGTSNYGYTF
CDR3 DNA: TGTGCCAGCAGTTTAACCGGGACCTCTAACTATGGCTACACCTTC
clone size: .
J gene: TRBJ1-2
V gene: TRBV27
D gene: .

CDR3 protein: CASMVRTGNTEAFF
CDR3 DNA: TGTGCCAGCATGGTTCGGACGGGAAACACTGAAGCTTTCTTT
clone size: .
J gene: TRBJ1-1
V gene: TRBV6-1
D gene: .

CDR3 protein: CAISESGSTGGYGGYTF
CDR3 DNA: TGTGCCATCAGTGAGTCGGGGTCCACAGGGGGCTATGGTGGCTACACCTTC
clone size: few
J gene: TRBJ1-2
V gene: TRBV10-3
D gene: TRBD1

CDR3 protein: CASSPVPAGAAEQFF
CDR3 DNA: TGTGCCAGCAGCCCTGTTCCAGCGGGAGCCGCTGAGCAGTTCTTC
clone size: few
J gene: TRBJ2-1
V gene: TRBV9
D gene: TRBD2

CDR3 protein: CASGGRAGATHNEQFF
CDR3 DNA: TGTGCCAGCGGGGGTCGAGCGGGAGCCACTCACAATGAGCAGTTCTTC
clone size: .
J gene: TRBJ2-1
V gene: TRBV27
D gene: TRBD2

CDR3 protein: CASSLNNWREETQYF
CDR3 DNA: TGTGCCAGCAGCTTAAATAATTGGAGAGAAGAGACCCAGTACTTC
clone size: few
J gene: TRBJ2-5
V gene: TRBV7-8
D gene: .

CDR3 protein: CSAQSRGPSSTDTQYF
CDR3 DNA: TGCAGTGCTCAAAGTCGTGGGCCTTCGAGCACAGATACGCAGTATTTT
clone size: .
J gene: TRBJ2-3
V gene: TRBV20-1
D gene: .

CDR3 protein: CAWREGIGTEAFF
CDR3 DNA: TGTGCCTGGAGGGAGGGGATCGGGACTGAAGCTTTCTTT
clone size: .
J gene: TRBJ1-1
V gene: TRBV30
D gene: .

CDR3 protein: CASKRQGTTGELFF
CDR3 DNA: TGTGCCAGCAAGAGACAGGGAACCACCGGGGAGCTGTTTTTT
clone size: few
J gene: TRBJ2-2
V gene: TRBV2
D gene: TRBD1

CDR3 protein: CASSLGHRGGNTIYF
CDR3 DNA: TGTGCCAGCAGCCTCGGACATCGAGGAGGAAACACCATATATTTT
clone size: .
J gene: TRBJ1-3
V gene: TRBV5-4
D gene: .

CDR3 protein: CASSQRRNEQFF
CDR3 DNA: TGTGCCAGCAGCCAAAGACGGAATGAGCAGTTCTTC
clone size: few
J gene: TRBJ2-1
V gene: TRBV14
D gene: .

CDR3 protein: CSASSWTSGRETQYF
CDR3 DNA: TGCAGTGCTAGCTCCTGGACTAGCGGGAGAGAGACCCAGTACTTC
clone size: few
J gene: TRBJ2-5
V gene: TRBV20-1
D gene: TRBD2

CDR3 protein: CASSHRARGNGYTF
CDR3 DNA: TGCGCCAGCAGCCACCGCGCCAGGGGGAACGGCTACACCTTC
clone size: .
J gene: TRBJ1-2
V gene: TRBV4-3
D gene: TRBD1